The entry below describes one TCR beta chain. Its cognate antigen is unknown. Sequenced by immunoSEQ multiplex PCR; TCRdb stores in-frame clones only, minus some. The sample has about 86,000 clones; around four fifths are singletons. CDR3 size: 12 residues. Germline CDR1 SNHLY, CDR2 FYNNEI. Trimming pared 7 bases from V and 3 bases from J, leaving 10 bases between. Time point described: blood 4 weeks post-SBRT, at nephrectomy. The treatment was: 15 Gy SBRT to primary tumor, nephrectomy 4 weeks later. Nephrectomy followed 15 Gy stereotactic body radiation by 4 weeks. Clear cell pathology was present in this patient's renal cell carcinoma. The sample originates from a study of radiation and T cells in renal cell carcinoma. Study-level findings and limits: Without pretreatment biopsies, baseline tumor clonotype presence was undetermined. In blood, top tumor clones expanded by 2 weeks, shrinking by 4.

This clonotype originated in a man aged 50 to 59 with renal cell carcinoma. V usage is TRBV2 and J usage is TRBJ2-7; D not certain. The material was blood, obtained from a patient whose treatment included radiotherapy and nephrectomy. CDR3 amino acids: CASIGLNYEQYF. DNA for the CDR3: TGTGCCAGCATAGGGCTGAACTACGAGCAGTACTTC.